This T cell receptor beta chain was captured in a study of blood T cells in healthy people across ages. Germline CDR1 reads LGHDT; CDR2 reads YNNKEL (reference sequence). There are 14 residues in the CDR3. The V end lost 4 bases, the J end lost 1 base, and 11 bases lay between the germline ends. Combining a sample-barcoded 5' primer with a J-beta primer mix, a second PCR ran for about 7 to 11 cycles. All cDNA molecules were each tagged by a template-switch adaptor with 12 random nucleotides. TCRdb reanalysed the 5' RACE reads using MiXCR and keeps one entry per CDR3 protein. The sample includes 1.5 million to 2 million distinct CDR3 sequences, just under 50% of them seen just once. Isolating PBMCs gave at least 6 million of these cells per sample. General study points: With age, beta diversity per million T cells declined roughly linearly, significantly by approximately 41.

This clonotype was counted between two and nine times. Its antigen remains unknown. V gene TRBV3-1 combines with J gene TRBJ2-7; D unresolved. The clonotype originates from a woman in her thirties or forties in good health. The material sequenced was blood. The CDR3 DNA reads TGTGCCAGCAGCCCACTTTCGAGTTCCTACGAGCAGTACTTC. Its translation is CASSPLSSSYEQYF.